This TCR beta chain was retrieved from a study of T cell clonality in common variable immunodeficiency. V shed 1 base and J 5 bases; nucleotides not matched to a gene: 8. CDR1 MNHNS and CDR2 SASEGT come from the germline V gene. The CDR3 spans 16 residues. The assay was immunoSEQ multiplex PCR, and TCRdb's table has in-frame clones only and misses some. The sample contains approximately 40,000 clones, none of them singletons. The study's findings and limits: Compared with healthy controls, CVID subjects showed increased TCRbeta clonality, mostly in about a third.

This clone has at least ten counts. Its matching antigen is unknown. The read finishes 3 residues shy of the CDR3 end, and the germline J gene is used to complete it. The sequence was obtained from a person aged 18 to 69 in good health. The chain uses TRBV6-1 and TRBJ1-2; the match to TRBD1 covers 9 bases. The sample comprised peripheral blood mononuclear cells. CDR3 sequence reads: CASSEVFTGGAYGYTF. CDR3 DNA, as far as it was read: TGTGCCAGCAGTGAAGTGTTCACAGGGGGCGCGTATGGC.